This entry lists 8 T cell receptor beta chains sequenced from one sample in a study of cytomegalovirus exposure and HLA in healthy donors. Use of 60 Vbeta and 13 Jbeta primers characterized the PCR. Clones were read by immunoSEQ multiplex PCR, and TCRdb kept only the in-frame ones, dropping some. The profile shows about 110,000 clones, roughly 71% of them singletons. Specimen: PBMCs. Receptor source: a male donor in good health and CMV-seropositive.

This rearrangement joins TRBV7-2 to TRBJ2-7, with TRBD1 identical over 7 bases. The germline V gene encodes CDR1 SGHTA and CDR2 FQGNSA. V trimming: 6 bases; J trimming: 6 bases; junction bases outside the gene matches: 14. The CDR3 totals 15 residues. The CDR3 here is CASSKNRGATSEQYF. Here the CDR3 DNA reads TGTGCCAGCAGTAAAAACAGGGGCGCCACCTCCGAGCAGTACTTC.

The CDR3 reads CATSRDGDRGTEAFF. Written as DNA, the CDR3 is TGTGCCACCAGCAGAGATGGGGACAGGGGCACTGAAGCTTTCTTT. The rearrangement uses TRBV15 and TRBJ1-1; 10 positions match TRBD1. This CDR3 has 15 residues. CDR1 LNHNV and CDR2 YYDKDF come from the germline V gene (reference sequence). The V segment lost 0 bases and the J segment 4 bases; nucleotides outside the gene matches: 2.

V usage is TRBV28 and J usage is TRBJ1-1; 7 nucleotides match TRBD1. The germline V gene encodes CDR1 MDHEN and CDR2 SYDVKM. With 5 bases clipped from V and 11 bases from J, the junction kept 11 bases outside the gene matches. The CDR3 sequence is 13 residues long. The CDR3 bases are TGTGCCAGCAGTCAGACAGGGACCAGCGAGGCTTTCTTT. This sequence encodes CASSQTGTSEAFF.

The rearrangement joins TRBV30 to TRBJ1-3; a weak D match, TRBD1 (5 bases). The V end lost 3 bases, the J end lost 7 bases, and 13 bases lay between the germline ends. The CDR3 is made up of 13 amino acids. The germline V gene has CDR1 GTSNPN and CDR2 SVGIG (reference sequence). CDR3 nucleotides: TGTGCCTGGAGGGTAGGGGTTTGGAACACCATATATTTT. Translation: CAWRVGVWNTIYF.

The chain joins TRBV7-3 to TRBJ1-6; 9 positions agree with TRBD1. This CDR3 contains 15 residues. V was clipped by 0 bases and J by 8 bases; unmatched bases: 2. In germline, CDR1 is SGHTA, CDR2 FQGTGA. CDR3 bases: TGTGCCAGCAGCTTAACGACAGGGGGGGATTCACCCCTCCACTTT. It is translated as CASSLTTGGDSPLHF.

This rearrangement joins TRBV7-6 to TRBJ2-5; 9 bases match TRBD1. The CDR3 is made up of 15 amino acids. J was trimmed by 4 bases and V by 5 bases; bases with no gene match: 8. CDR1 is SGHVS and CDR2 is FNYEAQ in the germline V gene. As DNA, the CDR3 is TGTGCCAGCAGCAGCCGGGACAGGGTTTCAGAGACCCAGTACTTC. Residues: CASSSRDRVSETQYF.

The DNA for the CDR3 is TGCGCCAGCAGCTTGGACGGGACAGGGGGTCAGCCCCAGCATTTT. It codes for CASSLDGTGGQPQHF. The chain employs TRBV5-1 and TRBJ1-5; 11 nucleotides match TRBD1. The germline gives CDR1 SGHRS, CDR2 YFSETQ. The CDR3 consists of 15 residues. J lost 6 bases, V lost 0 bases, and 2 bases had no gene match.

The sample holds one count of this clone. This chain links TRBV7-2 with TRBJ2-7; D possibly corresponds to TRBD2 (6 bases). The CDR3 is made up of 15 amino acids. Germline V gene data show CDR1 as SGHTA and CDR2 as FQGNSA. Trimming left V 0 bases short and J 4 bases short, with 13 bases between. CDR3 protein: CASSLAFAGGYEQYF. CDR3 bases: TGTGCCAGCAGCTTAGCATTCGCAGGAGGGTACGAGCAGTACTTC.